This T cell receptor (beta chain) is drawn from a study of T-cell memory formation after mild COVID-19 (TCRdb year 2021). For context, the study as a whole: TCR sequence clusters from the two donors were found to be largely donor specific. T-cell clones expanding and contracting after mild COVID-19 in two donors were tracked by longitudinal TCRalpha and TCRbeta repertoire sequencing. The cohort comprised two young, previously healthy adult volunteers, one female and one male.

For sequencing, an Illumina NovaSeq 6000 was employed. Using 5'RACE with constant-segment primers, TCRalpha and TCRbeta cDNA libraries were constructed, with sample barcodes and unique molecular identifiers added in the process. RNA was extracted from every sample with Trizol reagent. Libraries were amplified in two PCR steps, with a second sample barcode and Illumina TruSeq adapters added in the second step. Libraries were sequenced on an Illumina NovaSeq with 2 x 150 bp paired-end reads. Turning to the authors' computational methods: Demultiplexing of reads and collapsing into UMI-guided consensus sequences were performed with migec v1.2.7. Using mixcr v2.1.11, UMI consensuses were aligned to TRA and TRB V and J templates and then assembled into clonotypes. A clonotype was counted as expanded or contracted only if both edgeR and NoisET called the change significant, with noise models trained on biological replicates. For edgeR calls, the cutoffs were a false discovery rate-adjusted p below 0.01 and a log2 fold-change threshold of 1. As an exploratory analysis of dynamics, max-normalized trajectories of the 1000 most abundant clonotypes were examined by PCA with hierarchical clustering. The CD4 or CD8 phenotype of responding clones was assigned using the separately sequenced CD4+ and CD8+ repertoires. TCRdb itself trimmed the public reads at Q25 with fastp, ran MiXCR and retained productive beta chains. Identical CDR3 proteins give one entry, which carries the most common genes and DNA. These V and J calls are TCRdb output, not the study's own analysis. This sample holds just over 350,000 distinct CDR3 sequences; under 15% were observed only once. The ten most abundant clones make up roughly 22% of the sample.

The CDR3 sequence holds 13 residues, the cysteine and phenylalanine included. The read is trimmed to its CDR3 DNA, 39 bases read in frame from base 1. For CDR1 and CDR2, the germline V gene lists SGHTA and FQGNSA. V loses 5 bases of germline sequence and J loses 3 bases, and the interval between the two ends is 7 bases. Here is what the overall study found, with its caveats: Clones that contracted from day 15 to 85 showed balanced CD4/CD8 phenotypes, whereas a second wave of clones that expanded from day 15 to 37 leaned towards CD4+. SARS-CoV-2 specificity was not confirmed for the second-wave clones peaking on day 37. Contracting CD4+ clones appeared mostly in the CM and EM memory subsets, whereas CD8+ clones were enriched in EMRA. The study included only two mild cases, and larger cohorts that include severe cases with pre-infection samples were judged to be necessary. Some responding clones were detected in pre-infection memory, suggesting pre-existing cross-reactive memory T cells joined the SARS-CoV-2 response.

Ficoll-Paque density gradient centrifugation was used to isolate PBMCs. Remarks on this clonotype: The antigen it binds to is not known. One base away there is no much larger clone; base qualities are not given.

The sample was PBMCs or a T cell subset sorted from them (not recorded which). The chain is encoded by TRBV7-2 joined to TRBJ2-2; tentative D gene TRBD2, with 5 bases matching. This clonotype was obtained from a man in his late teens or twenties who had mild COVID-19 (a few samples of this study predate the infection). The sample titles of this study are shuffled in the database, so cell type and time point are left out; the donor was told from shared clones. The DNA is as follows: TGTGCCAGCAGCCCGGACTACACCGGGGAGCTGTTTTTT. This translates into CASSPDYTGELFF.